The entry below gives a single TCR beta chain sequence along with its context. Trimming pared 7 bases from V and 4 bases from J, leaving 16 bases between. Germline CDR1 reads LNHDA; CDR2 reads SQIVND (reference sequence). The CDR3 runs to 14 residues. Membership in each cohort depended on participant-reported clinical history. The data were taken from a study of blood T cell repertoires in COVID-19. The overall study: COVID-19 samples collected from the United States, Italy and Spain covered acute and convalescent phases.

Assay used: immunoSEQ multiplex PCR; TCRdb lists only in-frame clones, some missing. The table includes approximately 200,000 clones, 85% detected once. The sequenced sample was PBMCs or T cells enriched from blood (not recorded which). This TCR was sampled from a man between 40 and 49 years old who had recovered from COVID-19. The chain couples TRBV19 to TRBJ1-2; D is ambiguous. CDR3 region: CASTADGVGYGYTF. CDR3 in DNA: TGTGCCAGTACCGCGGACGGGGTGGGCTATGGCTACACCTTC.